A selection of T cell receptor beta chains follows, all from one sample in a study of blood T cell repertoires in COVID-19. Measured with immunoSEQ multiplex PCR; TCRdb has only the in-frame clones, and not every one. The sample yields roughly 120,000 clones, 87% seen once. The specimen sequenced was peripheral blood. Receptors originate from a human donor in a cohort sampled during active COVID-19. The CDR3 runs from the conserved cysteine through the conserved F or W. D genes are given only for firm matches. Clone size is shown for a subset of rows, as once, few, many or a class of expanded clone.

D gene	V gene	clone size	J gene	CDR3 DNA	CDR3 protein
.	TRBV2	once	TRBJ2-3	TGTGCCAGCGAGGGACTTACAGATACGCAGTATTTT	CASEGLTDTQYF
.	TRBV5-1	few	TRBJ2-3	TGCGCCAGCAGCTTGGATTTGCGGGGTGGAACAGATACGCAGTATTTT	CASSLDLRGGTDTQYF
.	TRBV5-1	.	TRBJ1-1	TGCGCCAGCAGCTTGGGACAGATGAACACTGAAGCTTTCTTT	CASSLGQMNTEAFF
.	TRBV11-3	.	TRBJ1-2	TGTGCCAGCAGCTTAAGGGACAAGGAGTTCCGGGGCTACACCTTC	CASSLRDKEFRGYTF
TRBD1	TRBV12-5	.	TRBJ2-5	TGTGCTAGTGGTTCCGACAGGGACAGGAGAGAGACCCAGTACTTC	CASGSDRDRRETQYF
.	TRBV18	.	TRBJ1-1	TGTGCCAGCTCGCCCGAGAGGGAAAGCGTAGCTACTGAAGCTTTCTTT	CASSPERESVATEAFF
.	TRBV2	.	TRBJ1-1	TGTGCCAGCAGGAGCCAGGGTTTGGCTGAAGCTTTCTTT	CASRSQGLAEAFF
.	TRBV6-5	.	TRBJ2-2	TGTGCCAGCAGGGTCCCTGGGGGCAACACCGGGGAGCTGTTTTTT	CASRVPGGNTGELFF
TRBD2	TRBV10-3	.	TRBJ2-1	TGTGCCATCAGGATGGGACTAGCGGGGGGTAGCTCCTACAATGAGCAGTTCTTC	CAIRMGLAGGSSYNEQFF
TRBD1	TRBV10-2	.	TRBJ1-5	TGCGCCAGCAGTGAGAACAGGGGGCAGGTTCAGCCCCAGCATTTT	CASSENRGQVQPQHF
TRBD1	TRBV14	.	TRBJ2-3	TGTGCCAGCAGCGCCCGGTTGACAGGGGGTCAAGATACGCAGTATTTT	CASSARLTGGQDTQYF
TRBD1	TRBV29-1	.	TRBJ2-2	TGCAGCGCCGGACAGGGTCCCACCGGGGAGCTGTTTTTT	CSAGQGPTGELFF
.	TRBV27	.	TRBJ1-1	TGTGCCAGCAGTTCCCCCGCAGGGGCAGGAGTTAACACTGAAGCTTTCTTT	CASSSPAGAGVNTEAFF
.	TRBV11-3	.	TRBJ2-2	TGTGCCAGCAGAACCAGTAACACCGGGGAGCTGTTTTTT	CASRTSNTGELFF
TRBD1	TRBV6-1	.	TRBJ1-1	TGTGCCAGCAGTGAAGTAGGGACAGGGGGACCAGCTTTCTTT	CASSEVGTGGPAFF
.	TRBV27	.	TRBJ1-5	TGTGCCAGCAGTTTAAATCGCGTGAGCAATCAGCCCCAGCATTTT	CASSLNRVSNQPQHF
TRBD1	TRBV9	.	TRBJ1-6	TGTGCCTCGGACAGGGGGCCAAATTCACCCCTCCACTTT	CASDRGPNSPLHF
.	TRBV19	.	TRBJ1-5	TGTGCCAGTAGTCCCCCTGGGGGGGGTCAGCCCCAGCATTTT	CASSPPGGGQPQHF
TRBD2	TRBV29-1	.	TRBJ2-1	TGCAGCGTTGATACATTCGGGGGGGCCGACTACAATGAGCAGTTCTTC	CSVDTFGGADYNEQFF
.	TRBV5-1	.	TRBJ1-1	TGCGCCAGCAGCCCTAATACAGGGAGGGCGACTGAAGCTTTCTTT	CASSPNTGRATEAFF
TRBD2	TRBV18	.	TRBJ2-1	TGTGCCAGCTCACCCGGACTAGTCAATGAGCAGTTCTTC	CASSPGLVNEQFF
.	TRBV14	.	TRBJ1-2	TGTGCCAGCAGCCAGGGACAAGCCTATGGCTACACCTTC	CASSQGQAYGYTF
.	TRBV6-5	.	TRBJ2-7	TGTGCCAGCAGCAGACTATACGAGCAGTACTTC	CASSRLYEQYF
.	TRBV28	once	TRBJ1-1	TGTGCCAGCAGTCCTATGGTGAACACTGAAGCTTTCTTT	CASSPMVNTEAFF
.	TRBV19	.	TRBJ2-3	TGTGCCAGTAGTATTGAGACTCTCTCCTGGACAGATATGCAGTATTTT	CASSIETLSWTDMQYF
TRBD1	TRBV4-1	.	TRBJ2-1	TGCGCCAGCAGACGAGGACAGGGTTGGGATGAGCAGTTCTTC	CASRRGQGWDEQFF
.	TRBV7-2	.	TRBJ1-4	TGTGCCAGCAGCTCCAGGGTAACTAATGAAAAACTGTTTTTT	CASSSRVTNEKLFF
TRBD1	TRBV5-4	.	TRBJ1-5	TGTGCCAGCAGCTTGCAGGGGGCAACAAAGCCCCAGCATTTT	CASSLQGATKPQHF
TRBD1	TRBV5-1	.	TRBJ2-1	TGCGCCAGCAGCTCGGGACAGGGTGTAGAGAACAATGAGCAGTTCTTC	CASSSGQGVENNEQFF
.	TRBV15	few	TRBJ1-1	TGTGCCACCAGCAGACCCAGGACAGCTACTGAAGCTTTCTTT	CATSRPRTATEAFF
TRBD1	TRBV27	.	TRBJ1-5	TGTGCCAGCAGTTTGACTCCGGGACAGGGTTTTACGGGGAATCAGCCCCAGCATTTT	CASSLTPGQGFTGNQPQHF
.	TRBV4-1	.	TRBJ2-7	TGCGCCAGCAGCCAAGTGGGACTCCCCGAGCAGTACTTC	CASSQVGLPEQYF
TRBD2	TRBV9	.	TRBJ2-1	TGTGCCAGCAGCGTACCGGGACTAGCCTCCTACAATGAGCAGTTCTTC	CASSVPGLASYNEQFF
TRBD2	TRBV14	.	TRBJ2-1	TGTGCCAGCAGCCGACTAGCGGGGGTTCAGAATGAGCAGTTCTTC	CASSRLAGVQNEQFF
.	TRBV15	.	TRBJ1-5	TGTGCCACCAGCACCCAGGGTTTGGTCAATCAGCCCCAGCATTTT	CATSTQGLVNQPQHF
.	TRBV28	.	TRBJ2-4	TGTGCCAGCAGTCGACTTTTAAACATTCAGTACTTC	CASSRLLNIQYF
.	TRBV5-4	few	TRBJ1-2	TGTGCCAGCAGCTGGGGGGTCGCCATATATGGCTACACCTTC	CASSWGVAIYGYTF